This T cell receptor beta chain comes out of a study of blood T cell repertoires in COVID-19. Looking at the study overall: Samples came from the United States, Italy and Spain, spanning acute and convalescent COVID-19.

Patients in Seattle were enrolled during active infection, then followed longitudinally. The V gene's germline CDR1 is MNHEY and CDR2 SVGAGI. V lost 3 bases, J lost 1 base, and 12 bases lay in between. The CDR3 is 15 residues long. Per the original data handling: Using reference gene primer amplification, nucleated cell counts were estimated. Here immunoSEQ multiplex PCR was the method, and the copy in TCRdb shows in-frame clones only, minus some. V and J calls and clone size are as listed in that table; D and trimming were resolved from the DNA. The profile covers about 170,000 clones, with around nine tenths appearing a single time and 0.45% to 0.6% taken by the ten largest.

The rearrangement joins TRBV6-5 to TRBJ1-1, with D maybe TRBD1 (6 bases). Material: peripheral blood. The receptor was isolated from a man aged 55-75 years with COVID-19, enrolled during active disease. In nucleotides, the CDR3 is TGTGCCAGCAGTTATGACAGGACCAAGAACACTGAAGCTTTCTTT. Encoded protein: CASSYDRTKNTEAFF.